The present entry profiles one T cell receptor beta chain with its context. Its antigen is still unknown. Primed by a sample-barcoded 5' primer and a J-beta primer mix, a second PCR proceeded for 7 to 11 cycles. Using its own MiXCR run on the 5' RACE reads, TCRdb lists one record per CDR3 protein. This table holds under 1,000,000 distinct CDR3 sequences, 30% to 45% found once. Each sample had at least 7 million PBMCs isolated. The sample belongs to a study of blood T cells in healthy people across ages. This CDR3 has 14 residues. V lost 0 bases and J lost 7, with 10 bases in between. CDR1 is SGHKS, CDR2 YYEKEE, per germline (reference sequence). Findings and caveats of the study: Estimates based on one million T cells were treated as lower bounds.

The sample was blood. The J gene is TRBJ2-2, the V gene TRBV5-5, with D tentatively TRBD2 (6 bases). The sequence derives from a man aged 18 to 35 in good health. CDR3: CASSLAGRDGELFF. CDR3 sequence (DNA): TGTGCCAGCAGCTTGGCCGGGCGGGACGGGGAGCTGTTTTTT.